The T cell receptor (beta chain) under discussion was sequenced for a study of regulatory T cells in long-lasting Graves disease. The time point denotes: persistent/refractory GD, antithyroid drugs over 5 years with positive TRAb. PBMC RNA served as the TCR library source. The length of the CDR3 is 13 residues. The ends were cut back, 2 bases at V and 0 bases at J, with 8 bases in the middle. Germline values: CDR1 DFQATT, CDR2 SNEGSKA (reference sequence). According to the study, TCR beta libraries were built with iRepertoire HTBI primers and CDR3-region Arm-PCR. One entry per CDR3 protein results from TCRdb running MiXCR on the multiplex PCR reads. Counted here are 360,000 or so distinct CDR3 sequences, roughly 20% occurring once; the ten biggest clones make up 25% to 30%.

Material: peripheral blood mononuclear cells (PBMCs), obtained when the disease was refractory, from a patient treated with antithyroid drugs. The V and J genes are TRBV20-1 and TRBJ2-7; D gene unclear. The sequence was collected from a woman aged 40 to 50 with Graves disease. CDR3: CSARRPSSYEQYF. The CDR3 coding sequence is TGCAGTGCTAGACGTCCGAGCTCCTACGAGCAGTACTTC.